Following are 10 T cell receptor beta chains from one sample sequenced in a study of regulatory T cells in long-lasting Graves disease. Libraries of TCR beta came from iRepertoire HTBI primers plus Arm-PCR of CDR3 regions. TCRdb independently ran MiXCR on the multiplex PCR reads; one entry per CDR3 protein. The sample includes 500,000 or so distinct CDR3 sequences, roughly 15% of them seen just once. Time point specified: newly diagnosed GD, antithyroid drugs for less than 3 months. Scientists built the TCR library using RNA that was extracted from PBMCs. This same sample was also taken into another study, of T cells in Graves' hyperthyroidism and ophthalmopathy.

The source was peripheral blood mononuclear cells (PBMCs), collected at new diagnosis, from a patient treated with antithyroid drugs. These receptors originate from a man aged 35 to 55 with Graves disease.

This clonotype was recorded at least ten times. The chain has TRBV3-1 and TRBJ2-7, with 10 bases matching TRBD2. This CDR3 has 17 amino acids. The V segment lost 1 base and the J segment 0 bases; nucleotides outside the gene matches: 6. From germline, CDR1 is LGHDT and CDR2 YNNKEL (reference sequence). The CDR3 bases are TGTGCCAGCAGCCAAGGATCCCTAGCGGGAGTCTCCTACGAGCAGTACTTC. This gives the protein CASSQGSLAGVSYEQYF.

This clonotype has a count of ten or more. CDR3 bases: TGTGCCAGCACCACGGGGGGAACTGAAGCTTTCTTT. Translated, it gives CASTTGGTEAFF. This rearrangement joins TRBV11-2 to TRBJ1-1; possible D gene TRBD1, 5 bases. V was cut by 7 bases and J by 5 bases, with 11 bases left in between. CDR1 is SGHAT and CDR2 is FQNNGV in the germline V gene. This CDR3 is built from 12 residues.

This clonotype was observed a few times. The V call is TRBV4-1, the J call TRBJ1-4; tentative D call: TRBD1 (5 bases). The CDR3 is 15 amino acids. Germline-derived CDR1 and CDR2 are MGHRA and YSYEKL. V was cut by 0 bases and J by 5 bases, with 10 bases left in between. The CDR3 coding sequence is TGCGCCAGCAGCCAAGATAGGACAATAAATGAAAAACTGTTTTTT. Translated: CASSQDRTINEKLFF.

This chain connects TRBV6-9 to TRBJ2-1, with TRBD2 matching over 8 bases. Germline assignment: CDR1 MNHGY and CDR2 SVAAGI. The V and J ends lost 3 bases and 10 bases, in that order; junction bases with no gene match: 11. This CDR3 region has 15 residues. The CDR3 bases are TGTGCCAGCAGTTACCAGACTAGCGCCGAAGGGGAGCAGTTCTTC. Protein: CASSYQTSAEGEQFF.

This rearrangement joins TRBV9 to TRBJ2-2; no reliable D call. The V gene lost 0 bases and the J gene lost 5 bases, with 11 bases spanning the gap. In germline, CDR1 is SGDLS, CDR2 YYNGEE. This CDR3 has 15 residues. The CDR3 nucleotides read TGTGCCAGCAGCGTAGGAACTCGCCCTACCGGGGAGCTGTTTTTT. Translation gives CASSVGTRPTGELFF.

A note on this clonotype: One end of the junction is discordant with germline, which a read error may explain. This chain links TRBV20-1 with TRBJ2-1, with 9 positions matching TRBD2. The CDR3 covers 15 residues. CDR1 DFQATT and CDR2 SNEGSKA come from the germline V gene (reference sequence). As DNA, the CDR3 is TGCAGTGCTAGAGATCCTAGCGGGAAGATAAATGAGCAGCTCTTC. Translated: CSARDPSGKINEQLF.

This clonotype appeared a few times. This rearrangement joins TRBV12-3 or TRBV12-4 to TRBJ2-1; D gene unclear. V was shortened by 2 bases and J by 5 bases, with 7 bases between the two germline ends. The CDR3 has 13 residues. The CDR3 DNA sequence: TGTGCCAGCAGTTTAACAGCGAACAATGAGCAGTTCTTC. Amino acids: CASSLTANNEQFF.

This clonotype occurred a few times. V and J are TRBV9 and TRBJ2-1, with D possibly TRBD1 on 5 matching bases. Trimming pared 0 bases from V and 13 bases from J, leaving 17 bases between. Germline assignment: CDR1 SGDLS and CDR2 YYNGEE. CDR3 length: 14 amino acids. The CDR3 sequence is CASSVEFTGPTQFF. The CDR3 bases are TGTGCCAGCAGCGTAGAGTTCACAGGCCCAACCCAGTTCTTC.

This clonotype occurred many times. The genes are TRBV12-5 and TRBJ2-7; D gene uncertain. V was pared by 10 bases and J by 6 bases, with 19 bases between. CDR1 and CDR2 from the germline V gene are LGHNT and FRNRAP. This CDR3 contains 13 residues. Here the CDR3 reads CATTLTSASEQYF. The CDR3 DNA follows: TGTGCTACCACCTTGACATCGGCATCCGAGCAGTACTTC.

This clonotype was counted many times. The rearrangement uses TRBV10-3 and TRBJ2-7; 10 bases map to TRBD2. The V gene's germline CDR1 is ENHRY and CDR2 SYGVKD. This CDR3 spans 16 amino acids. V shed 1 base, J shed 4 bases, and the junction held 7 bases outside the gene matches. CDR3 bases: TGTGCCATCAGTGAGTTGATGCTAGCGGGAGTTTACGAGCAGTACTTC. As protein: CAISELMLAGVYEQYF.